The sequence of this T cell receptor (beta chain) was determined in a study of T cells in Graves' hyperthyroidism and ophthalmopathy. Patients were aged 18 to 65, had disease duration under 2 months, and had newly diagnosed hyperthyroidism. Diagnoses used clinical symptoms, serum thyroxine and TRAb, thyroid ultrasound and orbital computed tomography. Germline V gene sequence: CDR1 SGHTA, CDR2 FQGNSA. CDR3 length: 16 amino acids. Comment on this clonotype: One end of the junction fails to match germline, which may point to a read error.

TCR beta CDR3 regions were amplified from RNA transcripts. The primer set for the first-round RT-PCR of the TCR CDR3 was HTBI. MiXCR, run by TCRdb on the multiplex PCR reads, gives a single entry per CDR3 protein. The sample lists a few hundred thousand distinct CDR3 sequences, roughly 50% occurring once. This chain connects TRBV7-2 to TRBJ2-2; a weak D match, TRBD2 (5 bases). The sequencing sample was made of peripheral blood or thyroid tissue (not recorded which). The receptor was isolated from a woman in her late teens or twenties with Graves' hyperthyroidism. CDR3 loop: CASSLAGVPNTRELFF. In DNA form, the CDR3 reads TGTGCCAGCAGCTTAGCGGGAGTCCCCAACACCAGGGAGCTGTTTTTT. The complete variable domain, with remaining parts taken from reference TRBV7-2 and TRBJ2-2, reads GAGVSQSPSNKVTEKGKDVELRCDPISGHTALYWYRQSLGQGLEFLIYFQGNSAPDKSGLPSDRFSAERTGGSVSTLTIQRTQQEDSAVYLCASSLAGVPNTRELFFGEGSRLTVL.